The 21 T cell receptor beta chains in this list originate from one sample, sequenced in a study of identical twins (dated by TCRdb to between 2015 and 2016). Receptor libraries were prepared by 5' RACE. The instrument was an Illumina HiSeq 2000. TCRdb reanalyzed the raw reads on its own, using fastp at Q25 for trimming and MiXCR for clone calling, and kept in-frame beta chains. CDR3 protein duplicates are merged, each entry listing the most common genes and DNA. Counted in this sample were a few hundred thousand distinct CDR3 sequences; approximately 14% of them appeared once. Together, the top ten hold approximately 0.98% of the sample. These data were also filed under a second study, of yellow fever vaccine responses in identical twins.

The source material was CD4+ T cells sorted from blood. Source of these receptors: a young woman in good health.

Here the CDR3 reads CASSFRRGELSQETQYF. The CDR3 DNA reads TGTGCCAGCAGCTTCCGGCGGGGGGAACTAAGCCAAGAGACCCAGTACTTC. The chain has TRBV5-5 and TRBJ2-5; 8 nucleotides agree with TRBD2. This CDR3 has 17 amino acids. Germline assignment: CDR1 SGHKS and CDR2 YYEKEE (reference sequence). V was clipped by 2 bases and J by 1 base; unmatched bases: 10.

The V and J genes are TRBV7-9 and TRBJ2-3, with D unclear. From germline, CDR1 is SEHNR and CDR2 FQNEAQ (reference sequence). V was trimmed by 4 bases and J by 0 bases, leaving 14 bases between them. This CDR3 is built from 16 residues. The CDR3 spells CASSSGRVWSTDTQYF. In DNA form, the CDR3 reads TGTGCCAGCAGCTCAGGCCGGGTATGGAGCACAGATACGCAGTATTTT.

This clonotype was seen repeatedly, ten times or more. The chain is built from TRBV6-5 and TRBJ2-3; D gene ambiguous. This CDR3 spans 16 amino acids. CDR1 and CDR2 (germline): MNHEY, SVGAGI. Trimming took 0 bases from V and 2 from J, leaving 12 bases between them. CDR3 loop: CASSYSTGSFTDTQYF. The CDR3 coding sequence is TGTGCCAGCAGTTACTCGACTGGGTCATTCACAGATACGCAGTATTTT.

The chain recombines TRBV4-2 with TRBJ2-3; TRBD1 is a possible D gene (6 bases). From germline, CDR1 is LGHNA and CDR2 YNFKEQ. The V gene lost 4 bases and the J gene lost 4 bases, with 15 bases spanning the gap. This CDR3 region has 15 residues. CDR3 protein: CASSLYQGSPDTQYF. The CDR3 nucleotides read TGTGCCAGCAGCCTCTACCAGGGGTCGCCAGATACGCAGTATTTT.

This clonotype was detected a few times. The chain couples TRBV28 to TRBJ1-2; unclear D gene. Per germline, CDR1 MDHEN and CDR2 SYDVKM. The germline V and J ends were trimmed by 5 bases and 4 bases, with 5 bases remaining between them. The CDR3 contains 11 residues. Here the CDR3 reads CASSEFYGYTF. The CDR3, as DNA: TGTGCCAGCAGTGAGTTCTATGGCTACACCTTC.

This clonotype was observed many times. The chain combines TRBV20-1 with TRBJ2-7, with a weak D call TRBD1 (5 bases). The CDR3 consists of 14 residues. Germline CDR1 and CDR2: DFQATT and SNEGSKA (reference sequence). V lost 1 base and J 0 bases, leaving 10 bases between the germline ends. Written as DNA, the CDR3 is TGCAGTGCTAGAGCCCAGGACAACTCCTACGAGCAGTACTTC. Its translation: CSARAQDNSYEQYF.

This clonotype was observed at least ten times. The chain joins TRBV6-5 to TRBJ2-3; the D gene is possibly TRBD1 (5 bases). V lost 2 bases, J lost 2 bases, and 11 bases lay in between. This CDR3 region has 15 residues. The germline V gene has CDR1 MNHEY and CDR2 SVGAGI. The CDR3 DNA sequence: TGTGCCAGCAGTTACGGGGCAGGAACCACAGATACGCAGTATTTT. It is translated as CASSYGAGTTDTQYF.

The gene calls are TRBV20-1 and TRBJ1-2; 10 bases are shared with TRBD1. Germline CDR1 and CDR2: DFQATT and SNEGSKA (reference sequence). Trimming took 0 bases from V and 8 from J; bases not matched to a gene: 9. This CDR3 comprises 15 residues. As DNA, the CDR3 is TGCAGTGCTAGAGACTCGACAGGGGGCGTGAGGGGCTACACCTTC. It translates to CSARDSTGGVRGYTF.

The sample holds a few counts of this clonotype. The genes are TRBV14 and TRBJ1-2; perhaps TRBD1 as D (6 bases). V lost 1 base to trimming and J lost 4 bases, with 7 bases between them. CDR3 length: 13 residues. Germline V gene lookup returns CDR1 SGHDN and CDR2 FVKESK. The CDR3 region has the DNA TGTGCCAGCAGCCAAGTGACAGGCTATGGCTACACCTTC. This gives the protein CASSQVTGYGYTF.

V and J are TRBV12-3 or TRBV12-4 and TRBJ2-2, with D tentatively TRBD1 (6 bases). The length of the CDR3 is 18 residues. The CDR3 loop is CTFSPPLGTLLNTGELFF. CDR3 DNA: TGTACCTTCAGTCCACCCTTAGGGACACTTCTTAACACCGGGGAGCTGTTTTTT.

The J gene is TRBJ2-7, the V gene TRBV6-1; D perhaps matches TRBD1 (5 bases). Looked up from germline, CDR1 is MNHNS and CDR2 is SASEGT. The CDR3 spans 14 residues. With 3 bases removed from V and 2 bases from J, the gap between germline ends came to 11 bases. The CDR3 DNA is TGTGCCAGCAGTGAGAAGGGGTCGACCTACGAGCAGTACTTC. This encodes CASSEKGSTYEQYF.

V gene TRBV29-1 combines with J gene TRBJ2-4; D uncertain. The V and J ends lost 4 bases and 7 bases respectively, with 11 bases between them. CDR3 length: 12 residues. Germline CDR1 and CDR2: SQVTM and ANQGSEA. The CDR3 DNA reads TGCAGCGTTGTTGGGGAAGGGAACATTCAGTACTTC. It specifies CSVVGEGNIQYF.

The chain joins TRBV12-3 or TRBV12-4 to TRBJ1-2; maybe TRBD1 (5 bases). The ends were cut back, 4 bases at V and 8 bases at J, with 20 bases in the middle. The CDR3 extends over 15 amino acids. The CDR3 region is CASSYGVSRDYGYTF. CDR3 sequence (DNA): TGTGCCAGCAGTTACGGGGTCAGCAGGGATTACGGCTACACCTTC.

The rearrangement uses TRBV28 and TRBJ2-3; tentative D call: TRBD2 (7 bases). Germline CDR1 reads MDHEN; CDR2 reads SYDVKM. The CDR3 runs 16 residues. V was shortened by 7 bases and J by 3 bases, with 20 bases between the two germline ends. The CDR3 nucleotides are TGTGCCAGCACCCATGGGGGGGGCATGGGAACAGATACGCAGTATTTT. Amino acid sequence: CASTHGGGMGTDTQYF.

This clonotype turned up a few times. The genes are TRBV7-9 and TRBJ2-5; a possible D gene is TRBD1 (5 bases). Trimming took off 11 bases at V and 3 bases at J, with 16 bases between the two ends. Per the germline V gene, CDR1 is SEHNR and CDR2 is FQNEAQ (reference sequence). The CDR3 runs 13 residues. The CDR3 DNA follows: TGTGCCTTCGTAAGGGGAATAGAAGAGACCCAGTACTTC. Translation gives CAFVRGIEETQYF.

The sample holds a few counts of this clonotype. J is TRBJ1-5 and V is TRBV20-1; D gene uncertain. The CDR3 runs 14 residues. V shed 3 bases and J shed 0 bases, with 9 bases lying between them. CDR1 is DFQATT, CDR2 SNEGSKA, per germline (reference sequence). CDR3 sequence: CSASRDNSNQPQHF. In nucleotides, the CDR3 is TGCAGTGCTAGTAGAGATAATAGCAATCAGCCCCAGCATTTT.

V usage is TRBV3-1 and J usage is TRBJ2-5; D call uncertain. Germline V gene sequence: CDR1 LGHDT, CDR2 YNNKEL (reference sequence). Trimming left V 5 bases short and J 1 base short, with 11 bases between. The CDR3 has 14 amino acids. The CDR3 region is CASSSRPAQETQYF. The CDR3 coding sequence is TGTGCCAGCAGCTCACGTCCTGCCCAAGAGACCCAGTACTTC.

This clonotype was counted only a few times. The genes are TRBV7-9 and TRBJ2-7; 7 bases map to TRBD1. This CDR3 comprises 14 residues. Germline V gene sequence: CDR1 SEHNR, CDR2 FQNEAQ (reference sequence). With 0 bases clipped from V and 4 bases from J, the junction kept 3 bases outside the gene matches. CDR3 coding DNA: TGTGCCAGCAGCTTAGCGGGACAGATTTACGAGCAGTACTTC. Protein: CASSLAGQIYEQYF.

V and J are TRBV7-8 and TRBJ2-3; D not resolved. CDR1 is SGHVS, CDR2 FQNEAQ, per germline. The CDR3 is 14 residues long. Trimming cost V 5 bases and J 1 base, with 10 bases left between them. The CDR3 nucleotides are TGTGCCAGCAGCCTGCAACTGGGCACAGATACGCAGTATTTT. Its protein product is CASSLQLGTDTQYF.

Only a few counts were recorded for this clonotype. For the CDR3, the DNA is TGTGCCAGCAAGGGAAGGGTGCTCCAAGAGACCCAGTACTTC. It translates to CASKGRVLQETQYF. The chain employs TRBV2 and TRBJ2-5; D is ambiguous. Germline values: CDR1 SNHLY, CDR2 FYNNEI. Trimming took 7 bases from V and 1 from J, leaving 13 bases between them. The CDR3 totals 14 residues.

This chain connects TRBV11-1 to TRBJ2-3; 11 bases line up with TRBD2. V lost 1 base, J lost 6 bases, and 9 bases stayed unmatched. Germline V gene sequence: CDR1 SGHAT, CDR2 FQDESV (reference sequence). CDR3 length: 17 amino acids. The CDR3 protein is CASSLELPTSGMDTQYF. CDR3 DNA: TGTGCCAGCAGCTTAGAACTGCCGACTAGCGGGATGGATACGCAGTATTTT.